The 6 T cell receptor beta chains listed next were all sequenced from one sample in a study. Repertoires were generated with immunoSEQ multiplex PCR, while TCRdb's copy carries only in-frame clones and drops some. The sample records approximately 70,000 clones, 85% to 95% being singletons. The sample comprised PBMCs. All receptors come from a man aged 40-55 years with rheumatoid arthritis.

The chain employs TRBV6-6 and TRBJ2-7; 10 bases are a match to TRBD2. The CDR3 is made up of 14 amino acids. Germline V lookup: CDR1 MNHNY, CDR2 SVGAGI (reference sequence). Unmatched junction bases numbered 1, after V lost 2 bases and J lost 3 bases. CDR3 bases: TGTGCCAGCAGTTACGGACTAGCGGTCTACGAGCAGTACTTC. Its protein is CASSYGLAVYEQYF.

The V gene is TRBV6-5, the J gene TRBJ2-5; tentative D call: TRBD1 (6 bases). CDR1 is MNHEY, CDR2 SVGAGI, per germline. There are 14 residues in the CDR3. Trimming removed 2 bases at V and 5 bases at J, with 12 bases between. The CDR3 loop is CASSYPDSRETQYF. The CDR3 DNA reads as TGTGCCAGCAGTTACCCGGACAGTAGGGAGACCCAGTACTTC.

The V call is TRBV5-4, the J call TRBJ2-1; D may be TRBD1 or TRBD2 (5 bases each). Germline CDR1 SGHNT, CDR2 YYREEE (reference sequence). This CDR3 comprises 13 residues. V lost 0 bases and J 7 bases, leaving 8 bases between the germline ends. The CDR3 DNA is TGTGCCAGCAGCTTGGGCAGGGAGAATGAGCAGTTCTTC. Protein: CASSLGRENEQFF.

V gene TRBV5-8 combines with J gene TRBJ1-3; D is uncertain. There are 12 residues in the CDR3. CDR1 is SGHTS, CDR2 YDEGEE, per germline. V was cut by 6 bases and J by 4 bases, with 8 bases left in between. DNA of the CDR3: TGTGCCAGCAACCCCCGGGGAAACACCATATATTTT. Residues: CASNPRGNTIYF.

This chain links TRBV9 with TRBJ2-5; weak D call: TRBD2 (5 bases). Deletions cut 0 bases from V and 5 bases from J, with 17 bases between. Germline-derived CDR1 and CDR2 are SGDLS and YYNGEE. The CDR3 is made up of 16 amino acids. For the CDR3, the DNA is TGTGCCAGCAGCGTAGATGGGTACCTCGGCGGGGAGACCCAGTACTTC. Its translation: CASSVDGYLGGETQYF.

Concerning this clone: A read error may account for a junction end that differs from germline. The chain joins TRBV6-1 to TRBJ2-7, with 10 bases identical to TRBD2. Per germline, CDR1 MNHNS and CDR2 SASEGT. CDR3 length equals 15 residues. The CDR3 DNA reads TGTGCCAGCAGCGAAGCGGGAGGGAGCTCCTACGAGCAGTACTTC. This codes for CASSEAGGSSYEQYF.